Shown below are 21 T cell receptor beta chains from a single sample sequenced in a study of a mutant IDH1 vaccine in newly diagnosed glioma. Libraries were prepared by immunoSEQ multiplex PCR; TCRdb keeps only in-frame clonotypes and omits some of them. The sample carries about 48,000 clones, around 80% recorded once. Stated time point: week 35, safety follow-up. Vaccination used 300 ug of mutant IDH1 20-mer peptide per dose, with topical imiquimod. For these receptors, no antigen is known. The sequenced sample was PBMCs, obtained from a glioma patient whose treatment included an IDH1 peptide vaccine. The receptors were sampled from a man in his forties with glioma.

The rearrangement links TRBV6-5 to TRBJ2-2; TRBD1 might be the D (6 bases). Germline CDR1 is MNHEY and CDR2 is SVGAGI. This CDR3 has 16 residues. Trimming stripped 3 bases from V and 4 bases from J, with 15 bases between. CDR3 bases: TGTGCCAGCAGTTATTTATGGGGGCCGGGCACCGGGGAGCTGTTTTTT. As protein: CASSYLWGPGTGELFF.

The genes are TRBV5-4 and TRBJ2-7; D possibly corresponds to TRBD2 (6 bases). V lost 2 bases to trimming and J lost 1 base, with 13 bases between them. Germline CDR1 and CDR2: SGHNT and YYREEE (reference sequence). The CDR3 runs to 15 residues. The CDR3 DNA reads TGTGCCAGCAGCTTTTCTCCGGCGGGGTCCTACGAGCAGTACTTC. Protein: CASSFSPAGSYEQYF.

CDR3 sequence reads: CSVGQSYEQYF. The CDR3 DNA is TGCAGCGTCGGACAGTCCTACGAGCAGTACTTC. V is TRBV29-1 and J is TRBJ2-7, with TRBD1 as a possible D gene (6 bases). V was shortened by 6 bases and J by 1 base, with 7 bases between the two germline ends. The CDR3 loop spans 11 amino acids. Looked up from germline, CDR1 is SQVTM and CDR2 is ANQGSEA.

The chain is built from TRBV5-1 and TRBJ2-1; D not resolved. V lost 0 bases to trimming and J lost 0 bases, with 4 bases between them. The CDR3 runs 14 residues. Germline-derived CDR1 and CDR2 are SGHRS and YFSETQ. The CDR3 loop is CASSLVASYNEQFF. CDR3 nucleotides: TGCGCCAGCAGCTTGGTTGCCTCCTACAATGAGCAGTTCTTC. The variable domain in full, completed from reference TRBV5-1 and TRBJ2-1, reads KAGVTQTPRYLIKTRGQQVTLSCSPISGHRSVSWYQQTPGQGLQFLFEYFSETQRNKGNFPGRFSGRQFSNSRSEMNVSTLELGDSALYLCASSLVASYNEQFFGPGTRLTVL.

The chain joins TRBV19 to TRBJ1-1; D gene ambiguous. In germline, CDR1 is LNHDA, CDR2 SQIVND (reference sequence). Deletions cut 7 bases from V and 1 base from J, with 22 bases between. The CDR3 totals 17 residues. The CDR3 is CASIPRTVTYGNTEAFF. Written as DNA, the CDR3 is TGTGCCAGTATCCCAAGAACAGTCACCTACGGGAACACTGAAGCTTTCTTT.

In DNA, the CDR3 is TGTGCCAGCAGTGAAGTGGGAAGCTACTCTGGAAACACCATATATTTT. This codes for CASSEVGSYSGNTIYF. V is TRBV2 and J is TRBJ1-3; D remains unclear. This CDR3 spans 16 amino acids. Germline CDR1 SNHLY, CDR2 FYNNEI. V lost 1 base and J lost 0, with 10 bases in between.

As DNA, the CDR3 is TGTGCCTGGAGTGAGCCCGGGAACTATGGCTACACCTTC. This encodes CAWSEPGNYGYTF. The V call is TRBV30, the J call TRBJ1-2; D gene ambiguous. The CDR3 is 13 residues long. The V and J ends lost 1 base and 2 bases respectively, with 8 bases between them. Germline assignment: CDR1 GTSNPN and CDR2 SVGIG (reference sequence).

The CDR3 here is CASSYVVSHLLGELFF. The DNA for the CDR3 is TGTGCCAGCAGTTACGTTGTCTCCCACCTTTTGGGGGAGCTGTTTTTT. The genes are TRBV6-5 and TRBJ2-2; unclear D gene. Trimming shortened V by 2 bases and J by 8 bases, and 18 bases separated the two germline ends. Looked up from germline, CDR1 is MNHEY and CDR2 is SVGAGI. The CDR3 length is 16 residues.

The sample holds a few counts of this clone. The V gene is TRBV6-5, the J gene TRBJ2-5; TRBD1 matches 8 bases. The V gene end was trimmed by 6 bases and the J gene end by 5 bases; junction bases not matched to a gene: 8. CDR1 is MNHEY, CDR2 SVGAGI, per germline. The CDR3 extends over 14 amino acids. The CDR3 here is CASRDRAGRETQYF. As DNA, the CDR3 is TGTGCCAGCAGGGACAGGGCGGGGAGGGAGACCCAGTACTTC.

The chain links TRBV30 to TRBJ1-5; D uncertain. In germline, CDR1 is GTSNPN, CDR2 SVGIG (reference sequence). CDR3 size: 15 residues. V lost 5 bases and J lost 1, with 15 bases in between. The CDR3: CAWSPGGGSNQPQHF. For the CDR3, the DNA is TGTGCCTGGTCCCCCGGCGGAGGCAGCAATCAGCCCCAGCATTTT.

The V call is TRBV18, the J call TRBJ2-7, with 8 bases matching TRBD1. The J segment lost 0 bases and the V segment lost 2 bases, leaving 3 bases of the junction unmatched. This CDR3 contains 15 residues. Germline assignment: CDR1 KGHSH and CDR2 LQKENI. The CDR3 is CASSPNRGTSYEQYF. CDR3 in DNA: TGTGCCAGCTCACCAAACAGGGGGACCTCCTACGAGCAGTACTTC.

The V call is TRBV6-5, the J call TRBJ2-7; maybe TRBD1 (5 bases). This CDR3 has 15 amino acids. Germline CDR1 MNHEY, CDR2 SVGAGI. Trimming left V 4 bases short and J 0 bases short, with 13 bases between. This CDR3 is CASSFHRISSYEQYF. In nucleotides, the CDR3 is TGTGCCAGCAGTTTCCACAGGATCAGCTCCTACGAGCAGTACTTC.

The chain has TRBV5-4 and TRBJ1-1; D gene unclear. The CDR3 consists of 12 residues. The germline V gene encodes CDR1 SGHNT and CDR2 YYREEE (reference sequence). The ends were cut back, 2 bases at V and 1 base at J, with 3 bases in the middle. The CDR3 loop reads CASSFPNTEAFF. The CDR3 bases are TGTGCCAGCAGCTTTCCGAACACTGAAGCTTTCTTT.

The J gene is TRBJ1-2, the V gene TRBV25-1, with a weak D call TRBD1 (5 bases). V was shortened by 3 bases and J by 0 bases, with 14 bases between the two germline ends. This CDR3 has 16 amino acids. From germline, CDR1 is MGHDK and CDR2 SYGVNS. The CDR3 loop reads CASSDQTGPANYGYTF. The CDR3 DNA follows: TGTGCCAGCAGTGACCAAACAGGTCCTGCTAACTATGGCTACACCTTC.

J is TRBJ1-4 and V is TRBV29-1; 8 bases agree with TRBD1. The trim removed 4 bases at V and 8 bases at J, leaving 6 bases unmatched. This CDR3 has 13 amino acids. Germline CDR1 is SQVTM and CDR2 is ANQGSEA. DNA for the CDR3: TGCAGCGTTGGGACAGGGTCAAGGGAAAAACTGTTTTTT. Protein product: CSVGTGSREKLFF.

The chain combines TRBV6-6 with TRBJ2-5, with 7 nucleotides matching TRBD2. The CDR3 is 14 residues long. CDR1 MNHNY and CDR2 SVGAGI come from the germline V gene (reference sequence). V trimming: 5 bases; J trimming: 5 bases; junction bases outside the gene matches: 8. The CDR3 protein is CASSPPGGGETQYF. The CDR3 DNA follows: TGTGCCAGCAGTCCCCCGGGGGGAGGGGAGACCCAGTACTTC.

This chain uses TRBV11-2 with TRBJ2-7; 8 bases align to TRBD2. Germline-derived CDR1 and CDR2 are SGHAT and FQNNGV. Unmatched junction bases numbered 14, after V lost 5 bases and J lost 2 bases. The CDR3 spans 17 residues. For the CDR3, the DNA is TGTGCCAGCAGCGGACGGCTGGCGGGGGGTCTGACCTACGAGCAGTACTTC. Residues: CASSGRLAGGLTYEQYF.

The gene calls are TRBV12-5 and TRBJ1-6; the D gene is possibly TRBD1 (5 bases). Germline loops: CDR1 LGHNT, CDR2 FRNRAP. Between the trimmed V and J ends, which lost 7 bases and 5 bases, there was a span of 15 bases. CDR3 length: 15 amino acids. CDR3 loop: CASARTGLHNSPLHF. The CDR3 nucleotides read TGTGCTAGTGCCCGAACGGGGCTGCATAATTCACCCCTCCACTTT.

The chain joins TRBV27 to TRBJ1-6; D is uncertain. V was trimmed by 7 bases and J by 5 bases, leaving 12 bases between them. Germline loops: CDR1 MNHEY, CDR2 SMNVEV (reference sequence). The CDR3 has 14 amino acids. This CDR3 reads CASNRVPHNSPLHF. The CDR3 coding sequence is TGTGCCAGCAATAGGGTACCGCATAATTCACCCCTCCACTTT.

The CDR3 nucleotides are TGTGCCAGCAAGTCCAGGCAGGGCAACACTGAAGCTTTCTTT. Its protein product is CASKSRQGNTEAFF. The genes are TRBV2 and TRBJ1-1; maybe TRBD1 (5 bases). Trimming took 7 bases from V and 2 from J, leaving 14 bases between them. The CDR3 runs 14 residues. Germline CDR1 and CDR2: SNHLY and FYNNEI.

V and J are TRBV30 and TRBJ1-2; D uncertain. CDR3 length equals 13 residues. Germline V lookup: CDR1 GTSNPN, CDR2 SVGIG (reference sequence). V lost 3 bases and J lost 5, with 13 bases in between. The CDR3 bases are TGTGCCTGGAGCCGGGGTATCCAATATGGCTACACCTTC. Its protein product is CAWSRGIQYGYTF.